This TCR beta chain is drawn from a study of CD8 T cells in acute hepatitis C reinfection. As for the study in general: Sequences come from NS3-1073-specific CD8+ T cells, during acute infection and after clearance.

The data were produced by immunoSEQ multiplex PCR, yet TCRdb's version contains in-frame clones alone and is incomplete. The sample shows 35,000 to 40,000 clones, around nine tenths of them seen only once. Overall study results and limits: TRBV04 and TRBV06 were preferentially used in all groups, not explained by naive pool overrepresentation.

V was shortened by 3 bases and J by 2 bases, with 10 bases between the two germline ends. Looked up from germline, CDR1 is LNHNV and CDR2 is YYDKDF (reference sequence). The CDR3 has 15 residues. Time point of the sample: naive CD8 control sorted from an acute-time-point sample. Notes on this clone: Its specificity is not known.

The chain links TRBV15 to TRBJ1-4, with D unresolved. This receptor was identified in a man aged 25-40 years with chronic hepatitis C. Sample: naive CD8+ T cells from PBMCs. CDR3 loop: CATSSHLATNEKLFF. As DNA, the CDR3 is TGTGCCACCAGCAGTCACCTCGCCACTAATGAAAAACTGTTTTTT.